A single sample gave rise to the 30 T cell receptor beta chains below, sequenced in a study of T-cell memory formation after mild COVID-19. TCRdb reanalysed the 5' RACE reads using MiXCR and keeps one entry per CDR3 protein. This table holds roughly 43,000 distinct CDR3 sequences, roughly 9% found once. The sample consisted of PBMCs or a T cell subset sorted from them (not recorded which). The origin of the receptors is an adult woman who had mild COVID-19 (a few samples of this study predate the infection). Cell type and time point are not known.

The genes are TRBV3-1 and TRBJ2-5; the D gene is possibly TRBD2 (5 bases). V gave up 5 bases and J gave up 5 bases, with 9 bases separating them. Germline V gene data show CDR1 as LGHDT and CDR2 as YNNKEL (reference sequence). The CDR3 is made up of 12 amino acids. CDR3 amino acids: CASSSRRETQYF. Here the CDR3 DNA reads TGTGCCAGCAGCAGTCGGAGGGAGACCCAGTACTTC.

The V and J genes are TRBV5-1 and TRBJ2-1; D gene unclear. With 0 bases removed from V and 3 bases from J, the gap between germline ends came to 10 bases. From germline, CDR1 is SGHRS and CDR2 YFSETQ. This CDR3 region has 15 residues. This CDR3 reads CASSLVALSYNEQFF. CDR3 nucleotide sequence: TGCGCCAGCAGCTTGGTCGCTCTTAGCTACAATGAGCAGTTCTTC.

This clonotype was seen at least ten times. V is TRBV5-1 and J is TRBJ2-1, with TRBD2 identical over 7 bases. Looked up from germline, CDR1 is SGHRS and CDR2 is YFSETQ. Germline trimming cut 4 bases from V and 2 bases from J; bases unmatched to any gene: 24. The CDR3 has 21 residues. The CDR3 sequence is CASSIRPSSGVRMRTYNEQFF. In DNA, the CDR3 is TGCGCCAGCAGCATACGGCCGTCGAGCGGGGTAAGAATGAGAACCTACAATGAGCAGTTCTTC.

This clonotype has at least ten counts. The J gene is TRBJ2-7, the V gene TRBV3-1, with D perhaps matching TRBD2 (6 bases). The germline CDR1 and CDR2 sequences are LGHDT and YNNKEL (reference sequence). The CDR3 length is 13 residues. Trimming took off 4 bases at V and 9 bases at J, with 16 bases between the two ends. The CDR3 DNA follows: TGTGCCAGCAGCCCGCGGGACTCGCTGGGGCAGTACTTC. This gives the protein CASSPRDSLGQYF.

This clonotype has at least ten counts. The rearrangement joins TRBV20-1 to TRBJ2-1; D perhaps matches TRBD2 (5 bases). V shed 1 base and J shed 6 bases, with 13 bases lying between them. Germline loops: CDR1 DFQATT, CDR2 SNEGSKA (reference sequence). The CDR3 consists of 14 residues. CDR3 DNA sequence: TGCAGTGCTAGAGGAAGGCTAGCCGGCAATGAGCAGTTCTTC. Translating gives CSARGRLAGNEQFF.

The CDR3 protein is CSVKRLDNTQETQYF. The CDR3 nucleotides read TGCAGTGTTAAAAGACTAGACAACACCCAAGAGACCCAGTACTTC. The genes are TRBV20-1 and TRBJ2-5; weak D call: TRBD2 (6 bases). This CDR3 has 15 amino acids. CDR1 is DFQATT, CDR2 SNEGSKA, per germline (reference sequence). V lost 7 bases and J lost 1, with 19 bases in between.

CDR3 sequence (DNA): TGTGCCACCAGTCCACCCTTTACCGGGACAGCAGACAATGAGCAGTTCTTC. This encodes CATSPPFTGTADNEQFF. The rearrangement uses TRBV24-1 and TRBJ2-1; TRBD1 matches 7 bases. J lost 5 bases, V lost 6 bases, and 15 bases had no gene match. The CDR3 runs to 17 residues. Germline CDR1 and CDR2: KGHDR and SFDVKD.

The rearrangement uses TRBV5-1 and TRBJ2-7, with 16 bases aligning to TRBD2. This CDR3 is 16 amino acids long. The germline V gene encodes CDR1 SGHRS and CDR2 YFSETQ. The V gene end was trimmed by 6 bases and the J gene end by 7 bases; junction bases not matched to a gene: 10. The CDR3 protein is CASNAGTSGGVWEQYF. In nucleotides, the CDR3 is TGCGCCAGCAATGCCGGGACTAGCGGGGGGGTTTGGGAGCAGTACTTC.

This clonotype was found a few times. The V gene is TRBV20-1, the J gene TRBJ2-7; 10 nucleotides match TRBD1. The CDR3 is 15 residues long. Germline CDR1 DFQATT, CDR2 SNEGSKA (reference sequence). V lost 0 bases to trimming and J lost 4 bases; unmatched junction nucleotides: 6. CDR3 DNA sequence: TGCAGTGCTAGAGACCTAGGACAGGGGGGATACGAGCAGTACTTC. Translated: CSARDLGQGGYEQYF.

This clonotype was seen ten or more times. The chain is built from TRBV9 and TRBJ2-6; TRBD1 agrees at 9 bases. Germline V gene sequence: CDR1 SGDLS, CDR2 YYNGEE. V lost 4 bases to trimming and J lost 4 bases; unmatched junction nucleotides: 3. The CDR3 totals 15 residues. The CDR3 loop reads CASSLQGAGANVLTF. The DNA for the CDR3 is TGTGCCAGCAGCCTACAGGGGGCCGGGGCCAACGTCCTGACTTTC.

This sequence joins TRBV24-1 and TRBJ1-3; 10 bases line up with TRBD1. CDR1 is KGHDR and CDR2 is SFDVKD in the germline V gene. Trimming cost V 4 bases and J 0 bases; bases outside gene matches: 11. The CDR3 spans 19 residues. The CDR3 DNA is TGTGCCACCAGTGACGGATATTCTGGACAGGGGGGCTCTGGAAACACCATATATTTT. It yields the protein CATSDGYSGQGGSGNTIYF.

This clonotype has ten or more counts. The rearrangement joins TRBV12-3 or TRBV12-4 to TRBJ2-3, with D hard to call. The CDR3 runs to 12 residues. V lost 3 bases, J lost 3 bases, and 4 bases lay in between. The CDR3 DNA is TGTGCCAGCAGTTTTGGGACAGATACGCAGTATTTT. Translated: CASSFGTDTQYF.

The table lists this clonotype with a few counts. This chain uses TRBV5-1 with TRBJ1-1; possible D gene TRBD1, 6 bases. CDR1 SGHRS and CDR2 YFSETQ come from the germline V gene. The V gene lost 3 bases and the J gene lost 6 bases, with 12 bases spanning the gap. There are 13 residues in the CDR3. The CDR3 nucleotides are TGCGCCAGCAGCTCAGGGGAGGGCTCTGAAGCTTTCTTT. Amino acid sequence: CASSSGEGSEAFF.

The chain uses TRBV5-1 and TRBJ2-3; D uncertain. The CDR3 extends over 13 amino acids. CDR1 and CDR2 (germline): SGHRS, YFSETQ. The V end was cut by 3 bases, the J end by 1 base, with 6 bases between. CDR3: CASSSPGTDTQYF. CDR3 bases: TGCGCCAGCAGCTCTCCAGGCACAGATACGCAGTATTTT.

The rearrangement joins TRBV5-1 to TRBJ2-5; 8 nucleotides line up with TRBD2. This CDR3 spans 15 amino acids. The trim removed 0 bases at V and 5 bases at J, leaving 6 bases unmatched. The germline V gene has CDR1 SGHRS and CDR2 YFSETQ. In DNA form, the CDR3 reads TGCGCCAGCAGCTTGGCGGGGGGGCCAGGTGAGACCCAGTACTTC. Translated, it gives CASSLAGGPGETQYF.

This clonotype was found many times. This chain links TRBV6-1 with TRBJ2-7, with 8 bases matching TRBD2. Germline CDR1 reads MNHNS; CDR2 reads SASEGT. The CDR3 sequence is 14 residues long. J gave up 4 bases and V 7 bases, and 9 bases lay outside the gene matches. The chain's CDR3 is CASTVEAGGYEQYF. In nucleotides, the CDR3 is TGTGCCAGCACGGTTGAGGCGGGGGGTTACGAGCAGTACTTC.

This clonotype was seen more than once but under ten times. The V call is TRBV6-2 or TRBV6-3, the J call TRBJ2-3, with TRBD2 identical over 8 bases. Looked up from germline, CDR1 is MNHEY and CDR2 is SVGEGT. The CDR3 has 15 amino acids. V dropped 8 bases and J dropped 5; count of bases not matched to a gene: 12. CDR3 in DNA: TGTGCCAGCGCCTCGGCTGTAGCGGGGATAGATACGCAGTATTTT. Residues: CASASAVAGIDTQYF.

Ten or more counts support this clonotype. This chain's CDR3 is CASSRLWDGEAFF. In DNA form, the CDR3 reads TGTGCCAGCAGCCGTCTGTGGGACGGCGAAGCTTTCTTT. This sequence joins TRBV7-2 and TRBJ1-1; possibly TRBD1 for D (5 bases). This CDR3 comprises 13 residues. The ends were cut back, 5 bases at V and 8 bases at J, with 15 bases in the middle. Germline lookup yields CDR1 SGHTA and CDR2 FQGNSA.

In its sample, this clonotype is medium-sized. The V and J genes are TRBV12-3 or TRBV12-4 and TRBJ2-2; TRBD1 might be the D (5 bases). CDR3 length: 17 residues. Trimming took off 6 bases at V and 11 bases at J, with 28 bases between the two ends. DNA of the CDR3: TGTGCCAGCAGCCTAGGGGTCGACATCCTGGGTCCCCTTGAGCTGTTTTTT. Translating it yields CASSLGVDILGPLELFF.

J is TRBJ2-1 and V is TRBV6-1; 8 positions agree with TRBD2. The CDR3 is made up of 15 amino acids. Germline CDR1 MNHNS, CDR2 SASEGT. V lost 2 bases and J lost 9; bases outside the gene matches: 9. The CDR3 protein is CASSETSGSISEQFF. The CDR3 nucleotides are TGTGCCAGCAGTGAAACCAGCGGGAGTATCAGTGAGCAGTTCTTC.

This clonotype was observed many times. V gene TRBV11-3 combines with J gene TRBJ2-1; D may be TRBD2 (5 bases). V lost 1 base, J lost 5 bases, and 6 bases lay in between. The length of the CDR3 is 13 residues. Germline lookup yields CDR1 SGHNT and CDR2 YENEEA. The CDR3 protein is CASSLGADNEQFF. The CDR3 DNA sequence: TGTGCCAGCAGCTTAGGAGCGGACAATGAGCAGTTCTTC.

CDR3 sequence reads: CATSTALLGDQPQHF. The CDR3 bases are TGTGCCACCAGCACGGCACTCCTCGGGGATCAGCCCCAGCATTTT. The chain joins TRBV15 to TRBJ1-5; D gene ambiguous. Germline V gene lookup returns CDR1 LNHNV and CDR2 YYDKDF (reference sequence). The CDR3 runs 15 residues. V shed 4 bases and J shed 5 bases, with 15 bases lying between them.

In its sample, this clonotype was seen many times. The gene calls are TRBV5-1 and TRBJ1-4; D unresolved. The CDR3 sequence is 15 residues long. Trimming stripped 0 bases from V and 3 bases from J, with 9 bases between. Germline V gene sequence: CDR1 SGHRS, CDR2 YFSETQ. DNA for the CDR3: TGCGCCAGCAGCTTGGTGGGGATGGCTAATGAAAAACTGTTTTTT. Translation: CASSLVGMANEKLFF. Full variable domain (missing parts from reference TRBV5-1 and TRBJ1-4): KAGVTQTPRYLIKTRGQQVTLSCSPISGHRSVSWYQQTPGQGLQFLFEYFSETQRNKGNFPGRFSGRQFSNSRSEMNVSTLELGDSALYLCASSLVGMANEKLFFGSGTQLSVL.

The sample holds a few counts of this clonotype. The chain uses TRBV24-1 and TRBJ2-1; 11 positions match TRBD2. The CDR3 runs 20 residues. CDR1 is KGHDR, CDR2 SFDVKD, per germline. Trimming cost V 1 base and J 0 bases; bases outside gene matches: 10. CDR3 in amino acids: CATSDFASGRTSSSYNEQFF. The CDR3 DNA reads TGTGCCACCAGTGATTTCGCTAGCGGGAGGACGTCCAGCTCCTACAATGAGCAGTTCTTC.

The J gene is TRBJ1-2, the V gene TRBV5-1, with D possibly matching TRBD1 (5 bases). Germline-derived CDR1 and CDR2 are SGHRS and YFSETQ. This CDR3 has 13 amino acids. V lost 4 bases, J lost 8 bases, and 15 bases lay in between. CDR3 sequence reads: CASSTDGGEGYTF. Here the CDR3 DNA reads TGCGCCAGCAGCACGGATGGGGGAGAAGGCTACACCTTC.

This clonotype was seen a few times. The chain is built from TRBV6-5 and TRBJ1-4; a weak D match, TRBD1 (5 bases). The CDR3 is 15 amino acids. Looked up from germline, CDR1 is MNHEY and CDR2 is SVGAGI. V was cut by 6 bases and J by 3 bases, with 14 bases left in between. CDR3: CASRPLQAPNEKLFF. In nucleotides, the CDR3 is TGTGCCAGCAGACCATTACAGGCCCCTAATGAAAAACTGTTTTTT.

This clonotype was seen ten or more times. The V and J genes are TRBV6-5 and TRBJ2-3, with TRBD1 identical over 9 bases. J was trimmed by 8 bases and V by 6 bases; bases with no gene match: 6. This CDR3 comprises 13 residues. Germline values: CDR1 MNHEY, CDR2 SVGAGI. CDR3 sequence: CASRQQGAATQYF. For the CDR3, the DNA is TGTGCCAGCAGACAACAGGGGGCAGCTACGCAGTATTTT.

This clonotype was counted a few times. CDR3 in amino acids: CASSPQQALAKNIQYF. In nucleotides, the CDR3 is TGCGCCAGCAGCCCCCAACAGGCGCTAGCCAAAAACATTCAGTACTTC. This chain connects TRBV5-1 to TRBJ2-4, with D perhaps matching TRBD1 (5 bases). The CDR3 extends over 16 amino acids. Trimming took off 4 bases at V and 0 bases at J, with 14 bases between the two ends. Germline CDR1 is SGHRS and CDR2 is YFSETQ.

CDR3 nucleotides: TGCAGCGTGACCTCGCGAGGGGTTGGGGAGACCCAGTACTTC. Residues: CSVTSRGVGETQYF. The rearrangement uses TRBV29-1 and TRBJ2-5; either TRBD1 or TRBD2 may fit D (5 bases each). Trimming pared 6 bases from V and 5 bases from J, leaving 19 bases between. Looked up from germline, CDR1 is SQVTM and CDR2 is ANQGSEA. This CDR3 region has 14 residues.

Ten or more counts support this clonotype. The gene calls are TRBV18 and TRBJ1-1; no firm D call. Looked up from germline, CDR1 is KGHSH and CDR2 is LQKENI. The CDR3 consists of 18 residues. The V gene lost 1 base and the J gene lost 0 bases, with 18 bases spanning the gap. CDR3 protein: CASSPLLPGNYMNTEAFF. In nucleotides, the CDR3 is TGTGCCAGCTCACCACTACTTCCGGGGAACTACATGAACACTGAAGCTTTCTTT.